The 26 T cell receptor beta chains given below trace back to one sample, sequenced in a study of identical twins. TCRdb recomputed calls from the 5' RACE reads with MiXCR, one row per CDR3 protein. Found here are hundreds of thousands of distinct CDR3 sequences, 24% of them singletons; the top ten hold about 2.9%. These records were also assigned to another study, of T cells expressing NK-cell markers.

The sample taken for sequencing was CD4+ T cells sorted from blood. Source of these receptors: a woman between 18 and 29 years old in good health.

This rearrangement joins TRBV19 to TRBJ2-1; a possible D gene is TRBD2 (5 bases). Trimming took off 2 bases at V and 7 bases at J, with 6 bases between the two ends. Germline values: CDR1 LNHDA, CDR2 SQIVND (reference sequence). This CDR3 has 12 residues. In DNA, the CDR3 is TGTGCCAGTAGTATAAGGGAGAATGAGCAGTTCTTC. Its translation: CASSIRENEQFF. Full variable domain (outside the CDR3, taken from reference TRBV19 and TRBJ2-1): DGGITQSPKYLFRKEGQNVTLSCEQNLNHDAMYWYRQDPGQGLRLIYYSQIVNDFQKGDIAEGYSVSREKKESFPLTVTSAQKNPTAFYLCASSIRENEQFFGPGTRLTVL.

V and J are TRBV5-1 and TRBJ1-1, with 10 positions matching TRBD1. Germline lookup yields CDR1 SGHRS and CDR2 YFSETQ. Trimming took 4 bases from V and 6 from J; bases not matched to a gene: 6. There are 14 residues in the CDR3. The CDR3 is CASSTGQGLAEAFF. Here the CDR3 DNA reads TGCGCCAGCAGCACGGGACAGGGGCTGGCTGAAGCTTTCTTT.

The chain combines TRBV4-2 with TRBJ1-3, with 8 nucleotides matching TRBD1. The V gene's germline CDR1 is LGHNA and CDR2 YNFKEQ. The trim removed 1 base at V and 0 bases at J, leaving 11 bases unmatched. The CDR3 is 19 amino acids. Here the CDR3 reads CASSQGLGQALFSGNTIYF. The CDR3 bases are TGTGCCAGCAGCCAAGGCCTGGGACAGGCGCTATTCTCTGGAAACACCATATATTTT.

This clonotype turned up a few times. V is TRBV20-1 and J is TRBJ2-7; TRBD1 matches at 10 bases. V lost 3 bases to trimming and J lost 1 base; unmatched junction nucleotides: 9. Germline V lookup: CDR1 DFQATT, CDR2 SNEGSKA (reference sequence). CDR3 size: 16 residues. The CDR3 region has the DNA TGCAGTGCTAGGGCGCTTGAGGGACAGGGGTCCTACGAGCAGTACTTC. Its translation is CSARALEGQGSYEQYF.

This clonotype was observed many times. V usage is TRBV12-3 or TRBV12-4 and J usage is TRBJ2-7; possible D gene TRBD1, 6 bases. CDR3 length: 14 amino acids. Trimming pared 3 bases from V and 3 bases from J, leaving 12 bases between. The CDR3 region has the DNA TGTGCCAGCAGTTTTAGGGGGACCCACTACGAGCAGTACTTC. Its protein is CASSFRGTHYEQYF.

This clonotype was seen more than once but under ten times. The chain is built from TRBV10-3 and TRBJ1-1, with 9 bases matching TRBD1. The CDR3 has 15 amino acids. V gave up 4 bases and J gave up 1 base; unmatched junction bases: 4. Germline CDR1 ENHRY, CDR2 SYGVKD. The CDR3 DNA is TGTGCCATCAGTGGGGGACAGGGTGGGAACACTGAAGCTTTCTTT. Amino acid sequence: CAISGGQGGNTEAFF.

J is TRBJ2-7 and V is TRBV20-1; D uncertain. Trimming pared 1 base from V and 3 bases from J, leaving 10 bases between. This CDR3 is built from 13 residues. The germline CDR1 and CDR2 sequences are DFQATT and SNEGSKA (reference sequence). CDR3 sequence (DNA): TGCAGTGCTAGAGTCGGCCTATTCTACGAGCAGTACTTC. Translating gives CSARVGLFYEQYF.

V usage is TRBV12-3 or TRBV12-4 and J usage is TRBJ2-1, with TRBD2 matching over 9 bases. This CDR3 has 15 amino acids. V trimming: 5 bases; J trimming: 9 bases; junction bases outside the gene matches: 11. The CDR3 loop is CASSPGASGVGEQFF. The CDR3 DNA follows: TGTGCCAGCAGTCCAGGGGCTAGCGGGGTGGGTGAGCAGTTCTTC.

The genes are TRBV15 and TRBJ1-1; possible D gene TRBD1, 5 bases. This CDR3 region has 15 residues. Deletions cut 0 bases from V and 5 bases from J, with 13 bases between. Per the germline V gene, CDR1 is LNHNV and CDR2 is YYDKDF (reference sequence). CDR3 region: CATSRDPQDSTEAFF. The CDR3 DNA is TGTGCCACCAGCAGAGATCCACAGGATTCAACTGAAGCTTTCTTT. Based on the CDR3 plus reference TRBV15 and TRBJ1-1, the full variable domain is DAMVIQNPRYQVTQFGKPVTLSCSQTLNHNVMYWYQQKSSQAPKLLFHYYDKDFNNEADTPDNFQSRRPNTSFCFLDIRSPGLGDTAMYLCATSRDPQDSTEAFFGQGTRLTVV.

J is TRBJ2-1 and V is TRBV3-1, with D possibly TRBD2 on 5 matching bases. The CDR3 is 15 amino acids. V was trimmed by 2 bases and J by 7 bases, leaving 15 bases between them. Looked up from germline, CDR1 is LGHDT and CDR2 is YNNKEL (reference sequence). The CDR3 sequence is CASSQLPNRGNEQFF. CDR3 nucleotides: TGTGCCAGCAGCCAATTACCGAACCGAGGGAATGAGCAGTTCTTC.

This sequence joins TRBV7-2 and TRBJ2-3, with a tentative D call TRBD2 (6 bases). V lost 1 base, J lost 10 bases, and 18 bases lay in between. The CDR3 loop spans 15 amino acids. CDR1 is SGHTA and CDR2 is FQGNSA in the germline V gene. CDR3 nucleotides: TGTGCCAGCAGCTTAGGCTTGGAGCGGGCGTCCCCGCAGTATTTT. It encodes CASSLGLERASPQYF.

V is TRBV29-1 and J is TRBJ2-7, with D unclear. The germline V and J ends were trimmed by 7 bases and 4 bases, with 11 bases remaining between them. The germline gives CDR1 SQVTM, CDR2 ANQGSEA. This CDR3 spans 11 amino acids. CDR3 protein: CSAHYGYEQYF. CDR3 bases: TGCAGCGCCCACTATGGGTACGAGCAGTACTTC.

This clonotype was seen more than once but under ten times. The chain combines TRBV6-5 with TRBJ2-1, with a possible D match to TRBD2 (5 bases). The CDR3 is made up of 13 amino acids. CDR1 is MNHEY and CDR2 is SVGAGI in the germline V gene. The ends were cut back, 2 bases at V and 9 bases at J, with 11 bases in the middle. CDR3 loop: CASSYGLLGEQFF. The CDR3 DNA reads as TGTGCCAGCAGTTACGGACTGTTGGGTGAGCAGTTCTTC.

This clonotype appeared many times. The genes are TRBV2 and TRBJ2-5; the D is unclear. Germline values: CDR1 SNHLY, CDR2 FYNNEI. The V gene lost 7 bases and the J gene lost 0 bases, with 3 bases spanning the gap. The length of the CDR3 is 11 residues. CDR3 in DNA: TGTGCCAGCAAGTACCAAGAGACCCAGTACTTC. It yields the protein CASKYQETQYF.

The chain recombines TRBV7-3 with TRBJ2-3; a weak D match, TRBD1 (6 bases). This CDR3 spans 14 amino acids. V lost 5 bases, J lost 6 bases, and 15 bases lay in between. The germline V gene encodes CDR1 SGHTA and CDR2 FQGTGA. The CDR3 loop reads CASSLGQPGDTQYF. The CDR3 DNA sequence: TGTGCCAGCAGCCTAGGACAGCCAGGGGATACGCAGTATTTT.

The J gene is TRBJ1-1, the V gene TRBV12-3 or TRBV12-4; D uncertain. CDR3 length: 12 amino acids. The ends were cut back, 6 bases at V and 5 bases at J, with 10 bases in the middle. The CDR3 region has the DNA TGTGCCAGCAGCCCCGGGGAGACTGAAGCTTTCTTT. Translated, it gives CASSPGETEAFF.

This sequence joins TRBV19 and TRBJ2-1; D might be TRBD1 (6 bases). In germline, CDR1 is LNHDA, CDR2 SQIVND (reference sequence). V dropped 2 bases and J dropped 10 bases, with 12 bases sitting between them. The CDR3 is made up of 13 amino acids. CDR3 amino acids: CASSIFQGREQFF. The CDR3 DNA sequence: TGTGCCAGTAGTATATTCCAGGGGCGGGAGCAGTTCTTC.

This chain joins TRBV5-1 and TRBJ2-7, with 8 positions matching TRBD2. V was pared by 0 bases and J by 4 bases, with 9 bases of the junction left unmatched. The CDR3 extends over 16 amino acids. Germline values: CDR1 SGHRS, CDR2 YFSETQ. CDR3 residues: CASSLARGGGVYEQYF. The CDR3 DNA sequence: TGCGCCAGCAGCTTGGCCCGGGGGGGAGGAGTATACGAGCAGTACTTC.

This clonotype has just a few counts. The chain combines TRBV5-1 with TRBJ2-3; D is unresolved. Germline V lookup: CDR1 SGHRS, CDR2 YFSETQ. The CDR3 is 12 amino acids. Trimming cost V 3 bases and J 5 bases, with 7 bases left between them. CDR3 coding DNA: TGCGCCAGCAGCTGGGGTGTAGATACGCAGTATTTT. Encoded protein: CASSWGVDTQYF.

The chain employs TRBV30 and TRBJ2-1; 9 positions match TRBD2. The trim removed 4 bases at V and 12 bases at J, leaving 10 bases unmatched. The germline V gene encodes CDR1 GTSNPN and CDR2 SVGIG (reference sequence). This CDR3 has 13 amino acids. This CDR3 reads CAWKIAGALGQFF. The CDR3 DNA sequence: TGTGCCTGGAAAATAGCGGGAGCTTTGGGGCAGTTCTTC.

At least ten counts were recorded for this clonotype. The genes are TRBV9 and TRBJ2-1; 12 bases are a match to TRBD2. V lost 0 bases and J lost 2; bases outside the gene matches: 9. The CDR3 spans 19 residues. Germline V gives CDR1 SGDLS, CDR2 YYNGEE. This chain's CDR3 is CASSVGQLAGGRAYNEQFF. The CDR3, as DNA: TGTGCCAGCAGCGTAGGTCAACTAGCGGGAGGTAGGGCCTACAATGAGCAGTTCTTC.

This chain uses TRBV20-1 with TRBJ1-2; no firm D call. Per the germline V gene, CDR1 is DFQATT and CDR2 is SNEGSKA (reference sequence). V gave up 3 bases and J gave up 0 bases, with 8 bases separating them. The CDR3 consists of 13 residues. CDR3 protein: CSASYITNYGYTF. CDR3 DNA sequence: TGCAGTGCTAGTTACATAACTAACTATGGCTACACCTTC.

This clonotype was seen a few times. The genes are TRBV27 and TRBJ2-6, with a tentative D call TRBD2 (5 bases). V lost 4 bases and J 0 bases, leaving 10 bases between the germline ends. This CDR3 has 16 residues. Germline V gene data show CDR1 as MNHEY and CDR2 as SMNVEV (reference sequence). The CDR3 nucleotides read TGTGCCAGCAGTTCCCCAGGACTCTCTGGGGCCAACGTCCTGACTTTC. Its translation is CASSSPGLSGANVLTF.

This clonotype was detected only a few times. The rearrangement links TRBV5-4 to TRBJ2-1; D uncertain. The CDR3 covers 15 residues. V was shortened by 2 bases and J by 0 bases, with 9 bases between the two germline ends. Germline CDR1 is SGHNT and CDR2 is YYREEE (reference sequence). CDR3 DNA: TGTGCCAGCAGCTTCACAAGGAGCTCCTACAATGAGCAGTTCTTC. It codes for CASSFTRSSYNEQFF.

V is TRBV12-3 or TRBV12-4 and J is TRBJ1-1; a weak D match, TRBD1 (5 bases). The V end was cut by 3 bases, the J end by 8 bases, with 13 bases between. The CDR3 consists of 13 residues. The CDR3 region is CASSFAPSGEAFF. The DNA for the CDR3 is TGTGCCAGCAGTTTCGCTCCGTCAGGGGAAGCTTTCTTT.

This clonotype was observed a few times. This sequence joins TRBV11-2 and TRBJ2-2; 7 bases are shared with TRBD1. With 0 bases clipped from V and 8 bases from J, the junction kept 9 bases outside the gene matches. Germline CDR1 SGHAT, CDR2 FQNNGV. CDR3 length equals 16 residues. The CDR3 DNA sequence: TGTGCCAGCAGCTTAGAGTTACAGGGGATTGCAGGGGAGCTGTTTTTT. Its protein product is CASSLELQGIAGELFF.